This TCR beta chain was sequenced during a study of regulatory T cells in long-lasting Graves disease. The time point is: newly diagnosed GD, antithyroid drugs for less than 3 months. The TCR library used RNA extracted from PBMCs. This clonotype was seen a handful of times. Its cognate antigen is unknown. General observations from the study: TRBV28 was favored in persistent disease, as were TRBJ1-2 and TRBJ2-5.

Germline assignment: CDR1 MNHNS and CDR2 SASEGT. The CDR3 consists of 15 residues. Germline trimming cut 6 bases from V and 6 bases from J; bases unmatched to any gene: 10. CDR3-region Arm-PCR and iRepertoire HTBI primers produced the TCR beta libraries. From the multiplex PCR reads, TCRdb called clonotypes with MiXCR, one entry per CDR3 protein. The sample holds 680,000 or so distinct CDR3 sequences, 16% seen once. These same records also appear under a second study, on T cells in Graves' hyperthyroidism and ophthalmopathy. As that report states: First-round RT-PCR targeting the TCR CDR3 was performed with the HTBI primer set. Researchers report that a 13 V-J model separated ophthalmopathy from stable hyperthyroidism.

The chain uses TRBV6-1 and TRBJ2-2; TRBD2 agrees at 7 bases. This receptor was identified in a woman in her twenties or thirties with Graves disease. Sample: peripheral blood mononuclear cells (PBMCs), taken at new diagnosis, from a patient treated with antithyroid drugs. CDR3 DNA: TGTGCCAGCAGGGTTGGTGGGAGGGCCCCCGGGGAGCTGTTTTTT. It codes for CASRVGGRAPGELFF.